The clone carrying this T cell receptor (beta chain) was counted between two and nine times. Antigen specificity is unknown. Template switching by 5'RACE produced TCR cDNA, adding a universal primer site and UMIs. One entry per CDR3 protein results from TCRdb running MiXCR on the 5' RACE reads. The sample holds a few hundred thousand distinct CDR3 sequences, roughly 3.9% seen once. The data were obtained in a study of T cells after yellow fever vaccination. General study points: Booster sampling recovered most clones from primary vaccination (less than 97% CD4, roughly 88% CD8). Peaking on day 5 versus 15, the secondary response was faster but weaker.

The TCR was taken from a man between 18 and 35 years old who received the YFV17D yellow fever vaccine. Sequenced here: PBMCs, sampled 5 days after the yellow fever booster vaccination.

In nucleotides, the CDR3 is TGTGCCAGCAGCGCTACGGACAGGAACACTGAAGCTTTCTTT. Translating gives CASSATDRNTEAFF. The chain recombines TRBV9 with TRBJ1-1, with D perhaps TRBD1 (6 bases). There are 14 residues in the CDR3. V was pared by 3 bases and J by 1 base, with 10 bases between. CDR1 and CDR2 from the germline V gene are SGDLS and YYNGEE.